What follows are 20 T cell receptor beta chains derived from one specimen sequenced in a study of blood T cell repertoires in COVID-19. This table comes from immunoSEQ multiplex PCR, and its TCRdb copy is limited to in-frame clones, with some not included. The sample shows hundreds of thousands of clones, roughly 84% of them seen only once. The sequenced sample consisted of peripheral blood. The receptors were sampled from a human donor in a cohort sampled during active COVID-19.

The genes are TRBV29-1 and TRBJ2-1, with 7 bases lining up with TRBD2. CDR1 and CDR2 from the germline V gene are SQVTM and ANQGSEA. V lost 4 bases to trimming and J lost 2 bases; unmatched junction nucleotides: 5. The CDR3 has 14 residues. The CDR3 loop is CSVVGGSTYNEQFF. The CDR3 coding sequence is TGCAGCGTTGTCGGCGGGAGTACCTACAATGAGCAGTTCTTC.

This chain joins TRBV4-1 and TRBJ1-3; no reliable D call. The V end lost 4 bases, the J end lost 1 base, and 5 bases lay between the germline ends. The CDR3 length is 13 residues. Per the germline V gene, CDR1 is MGHRA and CDR2 is YSYEKL. CDR3: CASSRGSGNTIYF. The CDR3 nucleotides are TGCGCCAGCAGCCGAGGATCTGGAAACACCATATATTTT.

The chain employs TRBV15 and TRBJ1-5, with D tentatively TRBD1 (6 bases). The length of the CDR3 is 15 residues. Trimming took off 3 bases at V and 5 bases at J, with 14 bases between the two ends. Germline values: CDR1 LNHNV, CDR2 YYDKDF (reference sequence). The CDR3 DNA reads TGTGCCACCAGCAGGGCAGGGGATTCGGATCAGCCCCAGCATTTT. Translation: CATSRAGDSDQPQHF.

V usage is TRBV19 and J usage is TRBJ1-5; D ambiguous. This CDR3 has 16 amino acids. From germline, CDR1 is LNHDA and CDR2 SQIVND (reference sequence). Trimming took off 7 bases at V and 5 bases at J, with 21 bases between the two ends. CDR3 nucleotides: TGTGCCAGTACCAAACGGCCGACTCGCCGCGATCAGCCCCAGCATTTT. Protein: CASTKRPTRRDQPQHF.

A note on this clone: A read error may produce the germline difference seen at one junction end. The genes are TRBV7-7 and TRBJ2-7; D is possibly TRBD1 (7 bases). CDR1 is SSHAT, CDR2 FNYEAQ, per germline (reference sequence). The CDR3 runs to 15 residues. CDR3 bases: TGTGCTAGCAGCTTAGGAGGGGGCTCAGGCTACGAGCAGTACTTC. Its protein product is CASSLGGGSGYEQYF.

This chain uses TRBV6-5 with TRBJ2-7; 10 bases agree with TRBD2. From germline, CDR1 is MNHEY and CDR2 SVGAGI. The CDR3 totals 15 residues. Germline trimming cut 6 bases from V and 4 bases from J; bases unmatched to any gene: 9. Here the CDR3 reads CASRRVASGSYEQYF. In DNA form, the CDR3 reads TGTGCCAGCAGGAGGGTGGCTAGCGGGAGTTACGAGCAGTACTTC.

The V call is TRBV19, the J call TRBJ1-5, with a possible D match to TRBD1 (5 bases). From germline, CDR1 is LNHDA and CDR2 SQIVND (reference sequence). CDR3 size: 15 residues. Trimming shortened V by 3 bases and J by 1 base, and 10 bases separated the two germline ends. The CDR3 DNA follows: TGTGCCAGTAGTATTCTTCAGGGAAGCAATCAGCCCCAGCATTTT. Its translation: CASSILQGSNQPQHF.

The chain carries TRBV19 and TRBJ2-2; 7 nucleotides line up with TRBD1. The CDR3 extends over 14 amino acids. V trimming: 6 bases; J trimming: 3 bases; junction bases outside the gene matches: 4. Germline-derived CDR1 and CDR2 are LNHDA and SQIVND (reference sequence). This CDR3 is CASRRGGDTGELFF. As DNA, the CDR3 is TGTGCCAGTAGGAGAGGGGGCGACACCGGGGAGCTGTTTTTT.

The chain recombines TRBV7-6 with TRBJ2-7, with TRBD1 matching 12 bases. This CDR3 is built from 15 residues. Germline V gene lookup returns CDR1 SGHVS and CDR2 FNYEAQ. Trimming took 4 bases from V and 4 from J; bases not matched to a gene: 5. The CDR3 DNA sequence: TGTGCCAGCAGCTCCGGGACAGGGGGCGCGTACGAGCAGTACTTC. Protein sequence: CASSSGTGGAYEQYF.

V usage is TRBV28 and J usage is TRBJ2-7, with a possible D match to TRBD2 (6 bases). The CDR3 totals 14 residues. Germline V CDR1 and CDR2: MDHEN, SYDVKM. Trimming stripped 3 bases from V and 2 bases from J, with 11 bases between. The CDR3 region has the DNA TGTGCCAGCAGTTTTGTAGGAGGGGCCTACGAGCAGTACTTC. This gives the protein CASSFVGGAYEQYF.

The CDR3: CATRVSGATVEQYF. CDR3 bases: TGTGCCACCCGAGTTAGCGGGGCTACGGTCGAGCAGTACTTC. This chain uses TRBV19 with TRBJ2-7, with 8 bases that match TRBD2. Losses at the gene ends were 10 bases for V and 6 bases for J; bases not matched to a gene: 14. Germline CDR1 reads LNHDA; CDR2 reads SQIVND (reference sequence). The CDR3 length is 14 residues.

The chain is built from TRBV5-6 and TRBJ2-1; the match to TRBD1 covers 8 bases. Germline V gene sequence: CDR1 SGHDT, CDR2 YYEEEE. V shed 5 bases, J shed 0 bases, and the junction held 4 bases outside the gene matches. The CDR3 length is 15 residues. The CDR3 DNA is TGTGCCAGCAGGAGGGACAGGAGCTCCTACAATGAGCAGTTCTTC. Translated, it gives CASRRDRSSYNEQFF. Complete variable domain (other parts from reference TRBV5-6 and TRBJ2-1): DAGVTQSPTHLIKTRGQQVTLRCSPKSGHDTVSWYQQALGQGPQFIFQYYEEEERQRGNFPDRFSGHQFPNYSSELNVNALLLGDSALYLCASRRDRSSYNEQFFGPGTRLTVL.

The chain recombines TRBV13 with TRBJ1-1; D remains unclear. Germline V lookup: CDR1 PRHDT, CDR2 FYEKMQ (reference sequence). This CDR3 comprises 15 residues. The V and J ends lost 6 bases and 0 bases respectively, with 14 bases between them. The CDR3 bases are TGTGCCAGCAGTCCCTATGGGCAAATGAACACTGAAGCTTTCTTT. Translation: CASSPYGQMNTEAFF.

The V gene is TRBV25-1, the J gene TRBJ2-7; D uncertain. The CDR3 is made up of 13 amino acids. Looked up from germline, CDR1 is MGHDK and CDR2 is SYGVNS. Between the trimmed V and J ends, which lost 3 bases and 0 bases, there was a span of 6 bases. The CDR3 protein is CASSEPGSYEQYF. Here the CDR3 DNA reads TGTGCCAGCAGTGAGCCGGGCTCCTACGAGCAGTACTTC.

The chain employs TRBV7-8 and TRBJ1-4; D uncertain. CDR1 is SGHVS and CDR2 is FQNEAQ in the germline V gene. The CDR3 length is 12 residues. Trimming took 1 base from V and 7 from J, leaving 4 bases between them. The CDR3 DNA reads TGTGCCAGCAGCTTAGTTATTGAAAAACTGTTTTTT. Translation gives CASSLVIEKLFF.

This chain links TRBV7-2 with TRBJ2-7; D is undetermined. Looked up from germline, CDR1 is SGHTA and CDR2 is FQGNSA. Between the trimmed V and J ends, which lost 3 bases and 1 base, there was a span of 7 bases. CDR3 length equals 13 residues. The CDR3 region is CASSFPRSYEQYF. DNA of the CDR3: TGTGCCAGCAGCTTCCCGAGGTCCTACGAGCAGTACTTC. Full variable domain (remainder filled in from reference TRBV7-2 and TRBJ2-7): GAGVSQSPSNKVTEKGKDVELRCDPISGHTALYWYRQSLGQGLEFLIYFQGNSAPDKSGLPSDRFSAERTGGSVSTLTIQRTQQEDSAVYLCASSFPRSYEQYFGPGTRLTVT.

The chain employs TRBV7-9 and TRBJ1-4; D gene ambiguous. Germline V CDR1 and CDR2: SEHNR, FQNEAQ (reference sequence). The V end lost 6 bases, the J end lost 6 bases, and 11 bases lay between the germline ends. The CDR3 runs to 13 residues. The CDR3 is CASRPGVYEKLFF. The CDR3 nucleotides are TGTGCCAGCAGGCCGGGTGTATATGAAAAACTGTTTTTT. The variable domain in full, with the rest retrieved from reference TRBV7-9 and TRBJ1-4, is DTGVSQNPRHKITKRGQNVTFRCDPISEHNRLYWYRQTLGQGPEFLTYFQNEAQLEKSRLLSDRFSAERPKGSFSTLEIQRTEQGDSAMYLCASRPGVYEKLFFGSGTQLSVL.

This rearrangement joins TRBV7-6 to TRBJ2-3; 9 nucleotides line up with TRBD1. Germline V gene data show CDR1 as SGHVS and CDR2 as FNYEAQ. V dropped 5 bases and J dropped 3; count of bases not matched to a gene: 12. The CDR3 has 17 amino acids. In nucleotides, the CDR3 is TGTGCCAGCAGCCAACCCCAGGGACAGGGAGCGACAGATACGCAGTATTTT. Translating gives CASSQPQGQGATDTQYF.

V usage is TRBV5-1 and J usage is TRBJ2-5; 14 bases match TRBD2. The germline gives CDR1 SGHRS, CDR2 YFSETQ. V lost 4 bases to trimming and J lost 3 bases; unmatched junction nucleotides: 2. The CDR3 is 15 residues long. CDR3 region: CASSRLAGGEETQYF. CDR3 in DNA: TGCGCCAGCAGCCGACTAGCGGGAGGGGAAGAGACCCAGTACTTC. Based on the CDR3 plus reference TRBV5-1 and TRBJ2-5, the full variable domain is KAGVTQTPRYLIKTRGQQVTLSCSPISGHRSVSWYQQTPGQGLQFLFEYFSETQRNKGNFPGRFSGRQFSNSRSEMNVSTLELGDSALYLCASSRLAGGEETQYFGPGTRLLVL.

This chain uses TRBV18 with TRBJ2-3; D unclear. Germline loops: CDR1 KGHSH, CDR2 LQKENI. The CDR3 sequence is 15 residues long. Between the trimmed V and J ends, which lost 2 bases and 1 base, there was a span of 10 bases. CDR3 bases: TGTGCCAGCTCACCAGCCAGGATAGGCACAGATACGCAGTATTTT. Its protein is CASSPARIGTDTQYF.